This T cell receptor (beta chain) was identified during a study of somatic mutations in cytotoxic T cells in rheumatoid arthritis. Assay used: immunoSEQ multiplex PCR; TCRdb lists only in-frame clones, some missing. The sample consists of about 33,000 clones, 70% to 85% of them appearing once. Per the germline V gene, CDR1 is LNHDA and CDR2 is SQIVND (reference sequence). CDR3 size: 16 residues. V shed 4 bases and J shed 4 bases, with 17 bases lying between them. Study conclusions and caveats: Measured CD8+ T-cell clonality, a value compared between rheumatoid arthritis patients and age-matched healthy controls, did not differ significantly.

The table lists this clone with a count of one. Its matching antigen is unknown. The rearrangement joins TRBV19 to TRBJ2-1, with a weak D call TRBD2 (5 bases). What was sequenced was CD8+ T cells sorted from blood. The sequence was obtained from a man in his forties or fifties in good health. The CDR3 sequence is CASSKWRAGIYNEQFF. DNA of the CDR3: TGTGCCAGTAGTAAGTGGCGGGCGGGCATTTACAATGAGCAGTTCTTC.